This T cell receptor beta chain was recovered during a study of blood T cell repertoires in COVID-19. For the study at large: Nucleic acid was either cDNA or gDNA, and it came from T cells, B-cell-depleted T cells, or PBMCs.

Sequencing used immunoSEQ multiplex PCR; TCRdb keeps in-frame clones, though not all of them. The data show roughly 50,000 clones, over 80% seen once. The sample comprised peripheral blood. This TCR was sampled from a man aged 50 to 59 with acute or convalescent COVID-19.

CDR3 DNA: TGTGCCAGCAGTACTAGCGGGGCCCCAGTGGCCCAGTACTTC. This encodes CASSTSGAPVAQYF. This rearrangement joins TRBV7-2 to TRBJ2-5, with 10 bases matching TRBD2. The trim removed 6 bases at V and 9 bases at J, leaving 10 bases unmatched. Germline assignment: CDR1 SGHTA and CDR2 FQGNSA. The CDR3 covers 14 residues. The variable domain in full, completed from reference TRBV7-2 and TRBJ2-5, reads GAGVSQSPSNKVTEKGKDVELRCDPISGHTALYWYRQSLGQGLEFLIYFQGNSAPDKSGLPSDRFSAERTGGSVSTLTIQRTQQEDSAVYLCASSTSGAPVAQYFGPGTRLLVL.